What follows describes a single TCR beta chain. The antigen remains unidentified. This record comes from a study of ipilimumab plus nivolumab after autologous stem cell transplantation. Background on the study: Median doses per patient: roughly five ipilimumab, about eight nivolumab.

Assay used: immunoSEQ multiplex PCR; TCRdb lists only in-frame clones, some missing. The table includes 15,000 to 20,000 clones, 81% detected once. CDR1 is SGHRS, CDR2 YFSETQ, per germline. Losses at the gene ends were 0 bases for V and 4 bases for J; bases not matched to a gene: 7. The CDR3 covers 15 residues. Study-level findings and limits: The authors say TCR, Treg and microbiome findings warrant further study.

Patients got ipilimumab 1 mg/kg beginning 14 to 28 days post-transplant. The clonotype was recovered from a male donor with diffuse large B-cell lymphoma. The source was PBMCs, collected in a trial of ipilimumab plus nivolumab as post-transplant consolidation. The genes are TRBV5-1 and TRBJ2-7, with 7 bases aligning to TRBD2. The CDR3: CASSLVGGDPYEQYF. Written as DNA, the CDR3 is TGCGCCAGCAGCTTGGTGGGGGGGGACCCATACGAGCAGTACTTC.